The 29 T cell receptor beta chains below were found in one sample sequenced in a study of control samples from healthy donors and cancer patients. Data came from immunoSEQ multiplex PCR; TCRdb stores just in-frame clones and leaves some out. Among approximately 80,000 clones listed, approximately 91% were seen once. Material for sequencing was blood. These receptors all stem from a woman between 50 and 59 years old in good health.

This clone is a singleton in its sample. CDR3 DNA sequence: TGTGCCAGCAGTCCAGGACCAGGACAGGGCAGCTCCTACGAGCAGTACTTC. Residues: CASSPGPGQGSSYEQYF. J is TRBJ2-7 and V is TRBV6-6; 8 bases line up with TRBD1. The germline CDR1 and CDR2 sequences are MNHNY and SVGAGI (reference sequence). The V segment lost 5 bases and the J segment 0 bases; nucleotides outside the gene matches: 12. The CDR3 runs to 17 residues.

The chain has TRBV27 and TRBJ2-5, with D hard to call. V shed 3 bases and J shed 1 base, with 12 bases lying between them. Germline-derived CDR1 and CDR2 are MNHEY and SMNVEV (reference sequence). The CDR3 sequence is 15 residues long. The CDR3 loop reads CASSFLIGSQETQYF. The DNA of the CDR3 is TGTGCCAGCAGTTTCTTAATCGGCTCCCAAGAGACCCAGTACTTC.

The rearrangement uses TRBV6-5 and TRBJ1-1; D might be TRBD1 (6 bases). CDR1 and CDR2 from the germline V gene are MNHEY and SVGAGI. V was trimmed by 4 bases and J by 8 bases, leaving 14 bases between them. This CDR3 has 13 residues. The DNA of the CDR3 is TGTGCCAGCAGTTCTGATCAGGGGAAGGAAGCTTTCTTT. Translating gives CASSSDQGKEAFF.

CDR3 residues: CASSTKTNEKLFF. CDR3 in DNA: TGTGCCAGCAGCACAAAAACTAATGAAAAACTGTTTTTT. The chain combines TRBV6-5 with TRBJ1-4, with unresolved D. The CDR3 sequence is 13 residues long. V was shortened by 6 bases and J by 1 base, with 6 bases between the two germline ends. The germline CDR1 and CDR2 sequences are MNHEY and SVGAGI.

The CDR3 DNA sequence: TGTGCCAGCAGTTTGGGTGATGGCTACACCTTC. This encodes CASSLGDGYTF. The chain combines TRBV12-3 or TRBV12-4 with TRBJ1-2; D is ambiguous. The ends were cut back, 3 bases at V and 6 bases at J, with 5 bases in the middle. This CDR3 has 11 residues.

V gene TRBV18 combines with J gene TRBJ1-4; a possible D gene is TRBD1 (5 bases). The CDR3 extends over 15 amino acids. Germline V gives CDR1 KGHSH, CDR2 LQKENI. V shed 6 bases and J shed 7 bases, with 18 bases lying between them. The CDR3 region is CASSSTWGDGEKLFF. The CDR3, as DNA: TGTGCCAGCTCGTCGACGTGGGGGGACGGTGAAAAACTGTTTTTT.

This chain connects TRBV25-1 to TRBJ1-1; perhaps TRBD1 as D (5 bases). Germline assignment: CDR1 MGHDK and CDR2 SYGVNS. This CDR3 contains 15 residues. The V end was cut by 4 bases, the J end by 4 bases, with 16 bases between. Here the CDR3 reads CASSASLRVGTEAFF. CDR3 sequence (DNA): TGTGCCAGCAGTGCTTCCCTCAGGGTGGGCACTGAAGCTTTCTTT.

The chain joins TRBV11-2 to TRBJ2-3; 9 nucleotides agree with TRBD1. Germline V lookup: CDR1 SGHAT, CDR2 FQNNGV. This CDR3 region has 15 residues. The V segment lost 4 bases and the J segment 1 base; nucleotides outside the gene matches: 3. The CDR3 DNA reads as TGTGCCAGCAGCTCTAGGACAGGGGGCACAGATACGCAGTATTTT. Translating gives CASSSRTGGTDTQYF.

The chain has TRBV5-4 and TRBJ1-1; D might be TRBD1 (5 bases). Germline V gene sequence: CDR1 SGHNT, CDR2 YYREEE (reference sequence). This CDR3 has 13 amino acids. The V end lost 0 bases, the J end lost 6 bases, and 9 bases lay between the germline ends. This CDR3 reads CASSLVSGPEAFF. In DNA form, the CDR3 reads TGTGCCAGCAGCTTGGTGTCGGGACCTGAAGCTTTCTTT.

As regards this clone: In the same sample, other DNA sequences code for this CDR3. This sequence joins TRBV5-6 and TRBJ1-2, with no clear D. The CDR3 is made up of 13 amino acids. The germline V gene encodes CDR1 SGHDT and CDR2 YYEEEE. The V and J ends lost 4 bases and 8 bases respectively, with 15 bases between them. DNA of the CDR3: TGTGCCAGCAGCCTCAAAACATCCACCGGCTACACCTTC. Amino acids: CASSLKTSTGYTF.

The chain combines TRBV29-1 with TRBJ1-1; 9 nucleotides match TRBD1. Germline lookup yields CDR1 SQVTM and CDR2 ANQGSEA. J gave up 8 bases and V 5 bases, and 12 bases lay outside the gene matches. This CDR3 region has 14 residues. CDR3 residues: CSVPIQGASLEAFF. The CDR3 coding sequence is TGCAGCGTTCCTATACAGGGGGCGTCGTTGGAAGCTTTCTTT.

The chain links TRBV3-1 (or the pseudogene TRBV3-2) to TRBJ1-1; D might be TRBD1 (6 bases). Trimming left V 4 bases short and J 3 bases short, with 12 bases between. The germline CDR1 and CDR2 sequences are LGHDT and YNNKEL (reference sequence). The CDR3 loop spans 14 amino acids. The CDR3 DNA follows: TGTGCCAGCAGCCCACAGGGTAAGGACACTGAAGCTTTCTTT. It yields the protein CASSPQGKDTEAFF.

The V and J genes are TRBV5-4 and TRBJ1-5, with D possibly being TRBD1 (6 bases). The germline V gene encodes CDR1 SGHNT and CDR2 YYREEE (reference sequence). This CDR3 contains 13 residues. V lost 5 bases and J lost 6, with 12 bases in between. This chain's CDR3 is CASSTGRAQPQHF. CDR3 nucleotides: TGTGCCAGCAGTACAGGGCGAGCTCAGCCCCAGCATTTT.

The CDR3 bases are TGTGCCTGGGACTATCAGCCCCAGCATTTT. As protein: CAWDYQPQHF. V usage is TRBV30 and J usage is TRBJ1-5; D is ambiguous. The CDR3 is 10 amino acids. The V end lost 5 bases, the J end lost 5 bases, and 4 bases lay between the germline ends. Germline V gives CDR1 GTSNPN, CDR2 SVGIG (reference sequence).

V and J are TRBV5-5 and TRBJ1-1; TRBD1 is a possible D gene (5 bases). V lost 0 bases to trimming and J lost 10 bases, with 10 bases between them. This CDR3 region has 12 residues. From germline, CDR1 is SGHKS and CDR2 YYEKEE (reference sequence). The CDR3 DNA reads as TGTGCCAGCAGCTTGGGGGGCAAGAGAGCTTTCTTT. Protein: CASSLGGKRAFF. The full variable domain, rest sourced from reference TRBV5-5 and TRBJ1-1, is DAGVTQSPTHLIKTRGQQVTLRCSPISGHKSVSWYQQVLGQGPQFIFQYYEKEERGRGNFPDRFSARQFPNYSSELNVNALLLGDSALYLCASSLGGKRAFFGQGTRLTVV.

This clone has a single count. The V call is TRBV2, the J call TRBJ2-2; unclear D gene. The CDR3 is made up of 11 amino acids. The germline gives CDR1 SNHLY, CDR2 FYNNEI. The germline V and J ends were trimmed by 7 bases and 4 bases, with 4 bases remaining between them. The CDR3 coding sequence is TGTGCCAGCAAGGTCACCGGGGAGCTGTTTTTT. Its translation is CASKVTGELFF.

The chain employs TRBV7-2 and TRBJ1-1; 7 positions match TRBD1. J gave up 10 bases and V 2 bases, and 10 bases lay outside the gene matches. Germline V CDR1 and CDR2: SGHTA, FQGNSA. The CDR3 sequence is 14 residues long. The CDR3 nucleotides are TGTGCCAGCAGCTTATTAAGGGGGCCCGAGGCAGCTTTCTTT. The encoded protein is CASSLLRGPEAAFF.

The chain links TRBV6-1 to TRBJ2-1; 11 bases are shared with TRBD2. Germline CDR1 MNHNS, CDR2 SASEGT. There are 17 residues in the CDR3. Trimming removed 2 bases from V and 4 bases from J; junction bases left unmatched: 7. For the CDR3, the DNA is TGTGCCAGCAGTGAATTCTCGGGACTAGCGGTGTACAATGAGCAGTTCTTC. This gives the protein CASSEFSGLAVYNEQFF.

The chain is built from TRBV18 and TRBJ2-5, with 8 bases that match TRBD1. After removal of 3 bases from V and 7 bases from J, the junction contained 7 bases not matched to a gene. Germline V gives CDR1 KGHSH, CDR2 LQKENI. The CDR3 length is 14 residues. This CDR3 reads CASSPDRVEGTQYF. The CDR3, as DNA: TGTGCCAGCTCACCGGACAGGGTTGAAGGGACCCAGTACTTC.

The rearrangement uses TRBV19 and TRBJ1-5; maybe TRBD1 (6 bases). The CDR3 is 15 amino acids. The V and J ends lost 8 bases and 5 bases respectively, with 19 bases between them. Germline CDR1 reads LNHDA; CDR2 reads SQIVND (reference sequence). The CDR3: CASHSTGTGYQPQHF. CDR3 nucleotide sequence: TGTGCCAGTCACTCCACAGGGACCGGATATCAGCCCCAGCATTTT. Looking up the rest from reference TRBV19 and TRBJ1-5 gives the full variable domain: DGGITQSPKYLFRKEGQNVTLSCEQNLNHDAMYWYRQDPGQGLRLIYYSQIVNDFQKGDIAEGYSVSREKKESFPLTVTSAQKNPTAFYLCASHSTGTGYQPQHFGDGTRLSIL.

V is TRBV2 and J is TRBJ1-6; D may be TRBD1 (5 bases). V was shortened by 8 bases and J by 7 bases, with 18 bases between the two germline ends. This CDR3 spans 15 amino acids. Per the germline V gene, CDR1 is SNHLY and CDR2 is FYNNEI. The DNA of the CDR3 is TGTGCCAGCGAACTAACCGGGACGGCAAATTCACCCCTCCACTTT. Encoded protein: CASELTGTANSPLHF.

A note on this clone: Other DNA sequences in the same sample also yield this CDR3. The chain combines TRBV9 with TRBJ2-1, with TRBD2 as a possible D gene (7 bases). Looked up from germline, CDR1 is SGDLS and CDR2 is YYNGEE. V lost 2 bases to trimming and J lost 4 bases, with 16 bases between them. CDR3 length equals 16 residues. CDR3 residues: CASSVGGAGGYNEQFF. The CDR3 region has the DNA TGTGCCAGCAGCGTGGGGGGGGCGGGTGGATACAATGAGCAGTTCTTC.

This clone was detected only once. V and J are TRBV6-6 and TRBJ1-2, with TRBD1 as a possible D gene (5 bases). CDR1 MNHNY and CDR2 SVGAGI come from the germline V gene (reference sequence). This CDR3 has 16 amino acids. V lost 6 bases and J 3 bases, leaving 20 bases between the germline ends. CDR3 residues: CASRRTNRDGDYGYTF. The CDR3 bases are TGTGCCAGCAGACGGACAAACCGGGACGGGGACTATGGCTACACCTTC.

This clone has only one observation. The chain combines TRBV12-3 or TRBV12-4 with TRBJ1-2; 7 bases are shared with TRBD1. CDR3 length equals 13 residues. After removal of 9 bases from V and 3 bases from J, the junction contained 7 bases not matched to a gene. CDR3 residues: CASARGAYYGYTF. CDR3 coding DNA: TGTGCCAGTGCCAGGGGGGCCTACTATGGCTACACCTTC.

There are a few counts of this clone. CDR3 sequence reads: CASGPRQPQHF. CDR3 nucleotide sequence: TGTGCTAGTGGTCCCCGGCAGCCCCAGCATTTT. This chain links TRBV12-5 with TRBJ1-5, with unresolved D. With 5 bases removed from V and 7 bases from J, the gap between germline ends came to 6 bases. CDR3 length: 11 residues. Germline CDR1 LGHNT, CDR2 FRNRAP.

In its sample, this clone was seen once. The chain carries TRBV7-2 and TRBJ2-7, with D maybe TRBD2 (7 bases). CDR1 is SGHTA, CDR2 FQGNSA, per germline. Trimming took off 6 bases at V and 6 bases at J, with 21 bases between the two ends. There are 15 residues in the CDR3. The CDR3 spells CASRKGEGPLSEQYF. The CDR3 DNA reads TGTGCCAGCAGGAAGGGGGAGGGCCCACTCAGCGAGCAGTACTTC.

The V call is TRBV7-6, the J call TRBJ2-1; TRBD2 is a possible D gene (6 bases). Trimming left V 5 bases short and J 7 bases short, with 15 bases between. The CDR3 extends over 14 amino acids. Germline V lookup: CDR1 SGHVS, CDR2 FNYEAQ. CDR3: CASSHETRGNEQFF. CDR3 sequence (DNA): TGTGCCAGCAGCCACGAGACGCGGGGTAATGAGCAGTTCTTC.

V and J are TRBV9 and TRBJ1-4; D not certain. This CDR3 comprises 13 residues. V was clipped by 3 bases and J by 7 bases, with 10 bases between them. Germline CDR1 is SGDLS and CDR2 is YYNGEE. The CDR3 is CASSAESGEKLFF. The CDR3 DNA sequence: TGTGCCAGCAGCGCCGAGTCTGGTGAAAAACTGTTTTTT. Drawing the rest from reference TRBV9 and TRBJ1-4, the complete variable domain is DSGVTQTPKHLITATGQRVTLRCSPRSGDLSVYWYQQSLDQGLQFLIQYYNGEERAKGNILERFSAQQFPDLHSELNLSSLELGDSALYFCASSAESGEKLFFGSGTQLSVL.

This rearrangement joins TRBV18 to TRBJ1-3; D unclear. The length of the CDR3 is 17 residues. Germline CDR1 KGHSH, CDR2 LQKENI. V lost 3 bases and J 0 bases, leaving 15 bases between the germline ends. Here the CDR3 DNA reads TGTGCCAGCTCACCCGAGCCCGGGTCGAGCTCTGGAAACACCATATATTTT. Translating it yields CASSPEPGSSSGNTIYF.